The text below deals with one T cell receptor beta chain. TCRdb reprocessed the 5' RACE reads with MiXCR, giving one entry per CDR3 protein. The table shows more than 1.5 million distinct CDR3 sequences, with around 29% occurring only once. The record originates from a study of identical twins. V trimming: 3 bases; J trimming: 0 bases; junction bases outside the gene matches: 10. The V gene's germline CDR1 is SGHVS and CDR2 FNYEAQ. CDR3 length equals 19 residues. The clonotype comes from a newborn girl in good health. Sequencing was performed on cord blood. The rearrangement uses TRBV7-6 and TRBJ2-1, with 11 bases matching TRBD2. In nucleotides, the CDR3 is TGTGCCAGCAGCTTCCCCGCTAGCGGGGGGTCGAGCTCCTACAATGAGCAGTTCTTC. This translates into CASSFPASGGSSSYNEQFF.